One sample yielded the 9 T cell receptor beta chains listed below, sequenced in a study of untreated major depressive disorder. Regarding the study as a whole: CD4+ T cells from depressed patients used TRBV05-01 (Vbeta 5.1) more often than controls.

The antigens of these receptors remain unknown. Libraries were prepared by immunoSEQ multiplex PCR; TCRdb keeps only in-frame clonotypes and omits some of them. Counted here are around 13,000 clones, about nine tenths occurring once; the ten biggest clones make up 1.5% to 2%. The sample was CD4+ T cells from PBMCs. These receptors came from a woman aged 25 to 39 with major depressive disorder.

This sequence joins TRBV14 and TRBJ2-1, with no clear D. This CDR3 comprises 14 residues. Germline CDR1 and CDR2: SGHDN and FVKESK. V was trimmed by 4 bases and J by 0 bases, leaving 7 bases between them. The CDR3 region has the DNA TGTGCCAGCAGCCGGCTAGGCTCCTACAATGAGCAGTTCTTC. It specifies CASSRLGSYNEQFF. The entire variable domain, with the rest obtained from reference TRBV14 and TRBJ2-1, is as follows: EAGVTQFPSHSVIEKGQTVTLRCDPISGHDNLYWYRRVMGKEIKFLLHFVKESKQDESGMPNNRFLAERTGGTYSTLKVQPAELEDSGVYFCASSRLGSYNEQFFGPGTRLTVL.

V gene TRBV2 combines with J gene TRBJ2-2; 14 bases fit TRBD2. The CDR3 has 18 residues. Germline V gene data show CDR1 as SNHLY and CDR2 as FYNNEI. The trim removed 9 bases at V and 2 bases at J, leaving 11 bases unmatched. CDR3 loop: CASSYEGLAGVNTGELFF. The CDR3 nucleotides are TGTGCCAGTAGTTACGAGGGACTAGCGGGAGTTAACACCGGGGAGCTGTTTTTT.

This clone was found a few times. The V gene is TRBV6-1, the J gene TRBJ2-7; D may match TRBD1 or TRBD2 (5 bases each). V lost 6 bases to trimming and J lost 2 bases, with 14 bases between them. Per germline, CDR1 MNHNS and CDR2 SASEGT. This CDR3 has 14 residues. This CDR3 reads CASSFGTKTYEQYF. CDR3 bases: TGTGCCAGCAGCTTCGGGACGAAGACCTACGAGCAGTACTTC.

The chain has TRBV5-4 and TRBJ2-5; TRBD2 matches at 14 bases. Germline V lookup: CDR1 SGHNT, CDR2 YYREEE (reference sequence). V trimming: 5 bases; J trimming: 5 bases; junction bases outside the gene matches: 5. The CDR3 sequence is 15 residues long. The CDR3 sequence: CASSRTSGRMETQYF. DNA for the CDR3: TGTGCCAGCAGTCGGACTAGCGGGAGGATGGAGACCCAGTACTTC.

The rearrangement links TRBV9 to TRBJ1-5; D ambiguous. CDR3 length: 15 amino acids. Germline V lookup: CDR1 SGDLS, CDR2 YYNGEE. V dropped 0 bases and J dropped 3 bases, with 10 bases sitting between them. This chain's CDR3 is CASSVDGLNNQPQHF. The CDR3 nucleotides read TGTGCCAGCAGCGTAGATGGGTTAAACAATCAGCCCCAGCATTTT.

This rearrangement joins TRBV15 to TRBJ2-1; D unclear. Trimming removed 3 bases from V and 8 bases from J, with 14 bases in between. The germline gives CDR1 LNHNV, CDR2 YYDKDF (reference sequence). This CDR3 spans 14 amino acids. CDR3 DNA: TGTGCCACCAGCAGGGACCCGGGTGTCTATGAGCAGTTCTTC. Its protein product is CATSRDPGVYEQFF.

The chain combines TRBV7-2 with TRBJ2-3; D remains unclear. From germline, CDR1 is SGHTA and CDR2 FQGNSA. The CDR3 spans 12 residues. Trimming pared 5 bases from V and 4 bases from J, leaving 7 bases between. The CDR3 region is CASSPHPDTQYF. The CDR3 region has the DNA TGTGCCAGCAGCCCGCACCCAGATACGCAGTATTTT.

This clone was counted a single time. The chain employs TRBV7-9 and TRBJ1-4; 7 nucleotides line up with TRBD1. The CDR3 consists of 14 residues. Germline V CDR1 and CDR2: SEHNR, FQNEAQ (reference sequence). Germline trimming cut 5 bases from V and 6 bases from J; bases unmatched to any gene: 6. The CDR3 bases are TGTGCCAGCAGCGCGGACAGGCGGGATGAAAAACTGTTTTTT. It yields the protein CASSADRRDEKLFF.

In its sample, this clone was seen once. The genes are TRBV30 and TRBJ2-3; TRBD2 is a possible D gene (6 bases). The germline V gene encodes CDR1 GTSNPN and CDR2 SVGIG (reference sequence). The germline V and J ends were trimmed by 3 bases and 3 bases, with 19 bases remaining between them. The CDR3 is made up of 16 amino acids. The CDR3 sequence is CAWSVPGSTSTDTQYF. The CDR3 coding sequence is TGTGCCTGGAGCGTCCCCGGGAGCACATCAACAGATACGCAGTATTTT.